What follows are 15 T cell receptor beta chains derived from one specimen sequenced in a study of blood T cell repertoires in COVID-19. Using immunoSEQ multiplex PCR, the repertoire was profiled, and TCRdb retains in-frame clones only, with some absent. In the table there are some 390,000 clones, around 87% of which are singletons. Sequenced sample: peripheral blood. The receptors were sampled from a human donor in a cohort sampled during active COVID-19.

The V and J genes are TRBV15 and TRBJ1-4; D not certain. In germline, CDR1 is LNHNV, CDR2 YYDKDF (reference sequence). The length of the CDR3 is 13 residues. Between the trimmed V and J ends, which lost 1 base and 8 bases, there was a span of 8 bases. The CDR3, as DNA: TGTGCCACCAGCAGAGGTTCGGGGGAAAAACTGTTTTTT. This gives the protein CATSRGSGEKLFF.

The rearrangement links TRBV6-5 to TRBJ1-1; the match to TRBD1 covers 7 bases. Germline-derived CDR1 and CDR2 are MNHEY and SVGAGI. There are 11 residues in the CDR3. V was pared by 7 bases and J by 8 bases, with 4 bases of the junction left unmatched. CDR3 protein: CASTRDSEAFF. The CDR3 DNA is TGTGCCAGCACTAGGGACAGCGAAGCTTTCTTT.

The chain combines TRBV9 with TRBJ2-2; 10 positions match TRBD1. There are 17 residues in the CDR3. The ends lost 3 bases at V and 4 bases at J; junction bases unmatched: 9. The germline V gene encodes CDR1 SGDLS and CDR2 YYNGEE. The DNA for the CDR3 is TGTGCCAGCAGCGACCACTATCGGGACAGGGGCACCGGGGAGCTGTTTTTT. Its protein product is CASSDHYRDRGTGELFF.

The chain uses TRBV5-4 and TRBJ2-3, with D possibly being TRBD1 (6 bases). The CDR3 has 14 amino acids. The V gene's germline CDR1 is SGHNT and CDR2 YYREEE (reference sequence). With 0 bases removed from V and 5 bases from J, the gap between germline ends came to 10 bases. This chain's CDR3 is CASSLGQGIDTQYF. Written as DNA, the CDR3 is TGTGCCAGCAGCTTGGGTCAGGGGATAGATACGCAGTATTTT.

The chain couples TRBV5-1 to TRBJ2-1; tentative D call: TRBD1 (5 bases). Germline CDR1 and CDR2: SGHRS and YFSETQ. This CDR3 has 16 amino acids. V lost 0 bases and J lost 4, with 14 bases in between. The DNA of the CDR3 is TGCGCCAGCAGCTTGGTTCCAGGGCCCACGTACAATGAGCAGTTCTTC. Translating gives CASSLVPGPTYNEQFF.

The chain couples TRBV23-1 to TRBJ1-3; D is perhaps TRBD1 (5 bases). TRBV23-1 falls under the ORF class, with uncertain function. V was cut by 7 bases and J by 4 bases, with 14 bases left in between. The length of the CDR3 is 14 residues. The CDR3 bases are TGCGCCAGCACTCCTGGTCAGGGCGGAAACACCATATATTTT. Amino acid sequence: CASTPGQGGNTIYF.

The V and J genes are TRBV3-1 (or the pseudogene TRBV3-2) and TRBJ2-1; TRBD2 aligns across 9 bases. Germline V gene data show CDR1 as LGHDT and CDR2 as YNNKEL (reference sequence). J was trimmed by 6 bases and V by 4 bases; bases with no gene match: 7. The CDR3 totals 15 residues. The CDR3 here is CASSPPGLASNEQFF. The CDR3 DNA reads TGTGCCAGCAGCCCACCGGGACTAGCCTCCAATGAGCAGTTCTTC.

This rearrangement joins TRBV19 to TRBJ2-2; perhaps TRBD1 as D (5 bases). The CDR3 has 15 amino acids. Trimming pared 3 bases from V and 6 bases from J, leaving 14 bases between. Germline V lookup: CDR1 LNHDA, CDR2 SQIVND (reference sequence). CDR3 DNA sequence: TGTGCCAGTAGTATGGGCGACAGTTCCTCCGGGGAGCTGTTTTTT. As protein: CASSMGDSSSGELFF.

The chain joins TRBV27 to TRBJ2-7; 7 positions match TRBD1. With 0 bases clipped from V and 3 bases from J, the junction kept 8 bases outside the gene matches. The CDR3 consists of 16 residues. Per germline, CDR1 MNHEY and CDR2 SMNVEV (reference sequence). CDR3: CASSLSQGESLYEQYF. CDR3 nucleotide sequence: TGTGCCAGCAGTTTATCTCAGGGGGAGTCTCTCTACGAGCAGTACTTC.

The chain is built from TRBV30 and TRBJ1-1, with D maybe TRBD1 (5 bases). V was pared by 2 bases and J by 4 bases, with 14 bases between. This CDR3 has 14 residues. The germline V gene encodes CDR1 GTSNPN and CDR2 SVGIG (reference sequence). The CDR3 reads CAWSRQGMGTEAFF. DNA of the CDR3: TGTGCCTGGAGTCGGCAGGGAATGGGCACTGAAGCTTTCTTT.

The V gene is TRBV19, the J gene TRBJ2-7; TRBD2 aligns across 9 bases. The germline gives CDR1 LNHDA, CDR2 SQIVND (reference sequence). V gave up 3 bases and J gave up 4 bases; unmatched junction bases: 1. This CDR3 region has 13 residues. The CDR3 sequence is CASSMGLAYEQYF. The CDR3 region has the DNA TGTGCCAGTAGTATGGGACTAGCTTACGAGCAGTACTTC.

The CDR3 DNA follows: TGTGCCAGCAGTAGCAAGAATGGTGCAGATACGCAGTATTTT. Translating gives CASSSKNGADTQYF. The chain links TRBV28 to TRBJ2-3, with D hard to call. Germline values: CDR1 MDHEN, CDR2 SYDVKM. CDR3 length: 14 amino acids. V dropped 5 bases and J dropped 4 bases, with 13 bases sitting between them.

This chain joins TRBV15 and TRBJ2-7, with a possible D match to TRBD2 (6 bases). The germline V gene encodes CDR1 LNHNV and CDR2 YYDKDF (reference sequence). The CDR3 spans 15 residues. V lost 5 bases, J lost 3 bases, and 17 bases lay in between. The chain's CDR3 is CATSSPGGRGYEQYF. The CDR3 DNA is TGTGCCACCAGCTCCCCCGGGGGACGGGGCTACGAGCAGTACTTC.

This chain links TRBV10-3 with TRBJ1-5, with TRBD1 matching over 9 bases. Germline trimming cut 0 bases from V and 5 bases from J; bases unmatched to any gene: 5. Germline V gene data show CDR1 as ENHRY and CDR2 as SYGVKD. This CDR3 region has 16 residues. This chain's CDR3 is CAISESPGTGYQPQHF. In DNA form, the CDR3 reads TGTGCCATCAGTGAGTCTCCCGGGACAGGGTATCAGCCCCAGCATTTT.

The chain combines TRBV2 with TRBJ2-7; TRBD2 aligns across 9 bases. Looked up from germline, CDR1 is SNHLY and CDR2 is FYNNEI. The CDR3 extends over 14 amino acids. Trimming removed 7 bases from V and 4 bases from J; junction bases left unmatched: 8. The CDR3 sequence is CASKYGGRGYEQYF. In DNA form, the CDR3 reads TGTGCCAGCAAGTACGGCGGGAGGGGTTACGAGCAGTACTTC.